This passage covers 15 T cell receptor beta chains from one sample sequenced in a study of cytomegalovirus exposure and HLA in healthy donors. The PCR was carried out with 60 Vbeta primers and 13 Jbeta primers. TCRdb's copy holds only in-frame clones and misses some; the assay was immunoSEQ multiplex PCR. Of a few hundred thousand clones listed, 60% to 80% are singletons. What was sequenced was PBMCs. The receptors originated from a woman aged 25 to 45 in good health and CMV-seronegative.

To note about this clone: A junction end diverges from the germline sequence, so it may reflect a read error. V usage is TRBV5-8 and J usage is TRBJ1-2, with no clear D. This CDR3 contains 13 residues. From germline, CDR1 is SGHTS and CDR2 YDEGEE. CDR3: CASSFRSNYGYPF. DNA of the CDR3: TGTGCCAGCAGCTTTCGATCCAACTATGGCTACCCCTTC. Together with reference TRBV5-8 and TRBJ1-2, the CDR3 gives the full variable domain: EAGVTQSPTHLIKTRGQQATLRCSPISGHTSVYWYQQALGLGLQFLLWYDEGEERNRGNFPPRFSGRQFPNYSSELNVNALELEDSALYLCASSFRSNYGYPFGSGTRLTVV.

J is TRBJ2-1 and V is TRBV7-3, with D unresolved. V lost 2 bases, J lost 6 bases, and 14 bases lay in between. CDR3 length equals 15 residues. Germline CDR1 SGHTA, CDR2 FQGTGA. The CDR3 nucleotides read TGTGCCAGCAGCTTATCATCCGAGCTAACCAATGAGCAGTTCTTC. Its translation is CASSLSSELTNEQFF. Complete variable domain (other parts from reference TRBV7-3 and TRBJ2-1): GAGVSQTPSNKVTEKGKYVELRCDPISGHTALYWYRQSLGQGPEFLIYFQGTGAADDSGLPNDRFFAVRPEGSVSTLKIQRTERGDSAVYLCASSLSSELTNEQFFGPGTRLTVL.

This clone has a handful of counts. The J gene is TRBJ1-4, the V gene TRBV5-6; unclear D gene. The germline CDR1 and CDR2 sequences are SGHDT and YYEEEE. The CDR3 totals 12 residues. Trimming took off 4 bases at V and 13 bases at J, with 14 bases between the two ends. CDR3 sequence reads: CASSGVGFRLFF. CDR3 in DNA: TGTGCCAGCAGCGGAGTTGGATTCCGACTGTTTTTT.

V and J are TRBV5-1 and TRBJ2-7; 7 nucleotides agree with TRBD1. Germline CDR1 reads SGHRS; CDR2 reads YFSETQ. The CDR3 is 15 residues long. V gave up 4 bases and J gave up 5 bases; unmatched junction bases: 12. The CDR3 is CASSATHRGAHEQYF. CDR3 DNA sequence: TGCGCCAGCAGCGCCACCCACAGGGGAGCCCACGAGCAGTACTTC. The full variable domain, its missing parts supplied by reference TRBV5-1 and TRBJ2-7, is KAGVTQTPRYLIKTRGQQVTLSCSPISGHRSVSWYQQTPGQGLQFLFEYFSETQRNKGNFPGRFSGRQFSNSRSEMNVSTLELGDSALYLCASSATHRGAHEQYFGPGTRLTVT.

This rearrangement joins TRBV7-9 to TRBJ1-1; a possible D gene is TRBD1 (5 bases). The CDR3 is made up of 15 amino acids. In germline, CDR1 is SEHNR, CDR2 FQNEAQ (reference sequence). Trimming took 3 bases from V and 1 from J, leaving 12 bases between them. The CDR3 loop is CASSFRGGTNTEAFF. CDR3 nucleotide sequence: TGTGCCAGCAGCTTCCGGGGGGGAACGAACACTGAAGCTTTCTTT.

The chain uses TRBV5-1 and TRBJ2-1; 9 bases fit TRBD2. Germline values: CDR1 SGHRS, CDR2 YFSETQ. CDR3 size: 16 residues. V dropped 2 bases and J dropped 4; count of bases not matched to a gene: 7. CDR3 nucleotides: TGCGCCAGCAGCTTAACCGGGACTAGCAGATACAATGAGCAGTTCTTC. Translated: CASSLTGTSRYNEQFF. Using reference TRBV5-1 and TRBJ2-1 for the parts outside the CDR3, the full variable domain is KAGVTQTPRYLIKTRGQQVTLSCSPISGHRSVSWYQQTPGQGLQFLFEYFSETQRNKGNFPGRFSGRQFSNSRSEMNVSTLELGDSALYLCASSLTGTSRYNEQFFGPGTRLTVL.

A few counts support this clone. V usage is TRBV27 and J usage is TRBJ2-3; TRBD1 matches at 7 bases. V trimming: 6 bases; J trimming: 1 base; junction bases outside the gene matches: 7. Germline V lookup: CDR1 MNHEY, CDR2 SMNVEV (reference sequence). CDR3 size: 15 residues. The CDR3 DNA follows: TGTGCCAGCAGCGAGGACAGGCCCGGCACAGATACGCAGTATTTT. Amino acid sequence: CASSEDRPGTDTQYF.

This clone was observed a handful of times. V usage is TRBV30 and J usage is TRBJ1-1, with D perhaps matching TRBD1 (5 bases). Germline V lookup: CDR1 GTSNPN, CDR2 SVGIG (reference sequence). Trimming pared 2 bases from V and 2 bases from J, leaving 18 bases between. CDR3 length: 16 residues. This chain's CDR3 is CAWSPLRQTVNTEAFF. CDR3 coding DNA: TGTGCCTGGAGTCCCCTCAGACAGACAGTAAACACTGAAGCTTTCTTT.

This chain links TRBV19 with TRBJ2-3; 11 bases are shared with TRBD1. Germline V gene data show CDR1 as LNHDA and CDR2 as SQIVND (reference sequence). With V trimmed by 4 bases and J by 4 bases, 10 bases remained unmatched. This CDR3 is built from 17 residues. The CDR3 sequence: CASSNGTGGSKADTQYF. The CDR3 nucleotides are TGTGCCAGTAGTAACGGGACAGGGGGGAGCAAGGCAGATACGCAGTATTTT. Full variable domain (rest looked up from reference TRBV19 and TRBJ2-3): DGGITQSPKYLFRKEGQNVTLSCEQNLNHDAMYWYRQDPGQGLRLIYYSQIVNDFQKGDIAEGYSVSREKKESFPLTVTSAQKNPTAFYLCASSNGTGGSKADTQYFGPGTRLTVL.

This clone appeared once. This chain links TRBV4-1 with TRBJ2-7, with TRBD1 identical over 7 bases. The germline CDR1 and CDR2 sequences are MGHRA and YSYEKL. V shed 1 base, J shed 2 bases, and the junction held 5 bases outside the gene matches. The CDR3 sequence is 15 residues long. Written as DNA, the CDR3 is TGCGCCAGCAGCCAAGCTACAGGGGCCACCTACGAGCAGTACTTC. Translating it yields CASSQATGATYEQYF.

The rearrangement links TRBV29-1 to TRBJ2-7; no clear D gene. The CDR3 runs 14 residues. Per germline, CDR1 SQVTM and CDR2 ANQGSEA. V lost 4 bases to trimming and J lost 3 bases, with 16 bases between them. CDR3 in DNA: TGCAGCGTTGGTGGTGGGCCGGAAAGCTACGAGCAGTACTTC. Translating it yields CSVGGGPESYEQYF.

CDR3 sequence reads: CATSVSRAGYTEAFF. The CDR3 DNA reads as TGTGCCACCAGCGTTAGCAGGGCCGGGTACACTGAAGCTTTCTTT. This chain uses TRBV15 with TRBJ1-1, with a weak D call TRBD1 (5 bases). Germline CDR1 and CDR2: LNHNV and YYDKDF (reference sequence). This CDR3 region has 15 residues. Trimming took off 5 bases at V and 3 bases at J, with 16 bases between the two ends.

In its sample, this clone was seen a few times. Additional DNA sequences in this sample encode the identical CDR3. The chain combines TRBV27 with TRBJ2-1; 7 bases are a match to TRBD1. This CDR3 has 13 residues. CDR1 and CDR2 from the germline V gene are MNHEY and SMNVEV (reference sequence). The V and J ends lost 3 bases and 4 bases, in that order; junction bases with no gene match: 0. The CDR3 is CASSLGQYNEQFF. CDR3 in DNA: TGTGCCAGCAGTTTGGGACAGTACAATGAGCAGTTCTTC.

The chain combines TRBV2 with TRBJ1-6; no firm D call. This CDR3 is 14 amino acids long. Trimming removed 5 bases at V and 7 bases at J, with 12 bases between. Germline V gene data show CDR1 as SNHLY and CDR2 as FYNNEI. CDR3 sequence (DNA): TGTGCCAGCAGTTGGACGGGGTGGAATTCACCCCTCCACTTT. It yields the protein CASSWTGWNSPLHF.

This clone was seen a handful of times. The genes are TRBV18 and TRBJ2-3, with TRBD1 identical over 7 bases. With V trimmed by 6 bases and J by 0 bases, 3 bases remained unmatched. Looked up from germline, CDR1 is KGHSH and CDR2 is LQKENI. CDR3 length: 14 amino acids. The CDR3 here is CASSSTGSTDTQYF. In DNA, the CDR3 is TGTGCCAGCTCGTCGACAGGGAGCACAGATACGCAGTATTTT.